The 10 T cell receptor beta chains listed next were all sequenced from one sample in a study of blood T cell repertoires in COVID-19. Repertoires were generated with immunoSEQ multiplex PCR, while TCRdb's copy carries only in-frame clones and drops some. The sample shows about 46,000 clones, over 80% of them seen only once. Material for sequencing was peripheral blood. The receptor set was obtained from a man between 45 and 60 years old with acute or convalescent COVID-19.

V and J are TRBV28 and TRBJ1-1, with D possibly being TRBD1 (6 bases). This CDR3 contains 15 residues. Between the trimmed V and J ends, which lost 6 bases and 1 base, there was a span of 15 bases. Germline CDR1 MDHEN, CDR2 SYDVKM. The CDR3: CASRKTIQGNTEAFF. The CDR3 DNA reads as TGTGCCAGCAGAAAAACAATACAGGGGAACACTGAAGCTTTCTTT.

The rearrangement links TRBV6-5 to TRBJ2-7; a possible D gene is TRBD1 (5 bases). The germline V gene encodes CDR1 MNHEY and CDR2 SVGAGI. The CDR3 loop spans 15 amino acids. The V and J ends lost 2 bases and 0 bases respectively, with 11 bases between them. The CDR3 nucleotides are TGTGCCAGCAGTTACGGGGCCACCGCCTCCTACGAGCAGTACTTC. Amino acid sequence: CASSYGATASYEQYF.

This clone was seen once. The J gene is TRBJ1-1, the V gene TRBV28, with D tentatively TRBD1 (6 bases). Germline assignment: CDR1 MDHEN and CDR2 SYDVKM. Trimming took 5 bases from V and 5 from J, leaving 9 bases between them. The CDR3 spans 12 residues. The CDR3 reads CASSTTGTEAFF. In DNA form, the CDR3 reads TGTGCCAGCAGTACCACAGGGACTGAAGCTTTCTTT.

The genes are TRBV5-1 and TRBJ2-4; no reliable D call. Trimming left V 2 bases short and J 1 base short, with 10 bases between. The CDR3 totals 15 residues. Germline loops: CDR1 SGHRS, CDR2 YFSETQ. CDR3: CASSFLSEAKNIQYF. The CDR3 nucleotides are TGCGCCAGCAGCTTCCTGTCGGAGGCCAAAAACATTCAGTACTTC.

The chain combines TRBV3-1 (or the pseudogene TRBV3-2) with TRBJ2-7, with 7 bases that match TRBD2. The CDR3 is 16 amino acids. CDR1 and CDR2 from the germline V gene are LGHDT and YNNKEL (reference sequence). V lost 1 base, J lost 7 bases, and 13 bases stayed unmatched. The CDR3 is CASSQGGGAVSREQYF. The CDR3 bases are TGTGCCAGCAGCCAAGGGGGAGGGGCAGTCTCAAGGGAGCAGTACTTC.

The genes are TRBV25-1 and TRBJ1-4, with D perhaps matching TRBD1 (6 bases). The CDR3 extends over 16 amino acids. Germline CDR1 reads MGHDK; CDR2 reads SYGVNS. V gave up 2 bases and J gave up 3 bases, with 13 bases separating them. The chain's CDR3 is CASSEPPGQPNEKLFF. CDR3 nucleotides: TGTGCCAGCAGTGAACCCCCGGGACAACCTAATGAAAAACTGTTTTTT. The full variable domain, completed using reference TRBV25-1 and TRBJ1-4, is EADIYQTPRYLVIGTGKKITLECSQTMGHDKMYWYQQDPGMELHLIHYSYGVNSTEKGDLSSESTVSRIRTEHFPLTLESARPSHTSQYLCASSEPPGQPNEKLFFGSGTQLSVL.

In its sample, this clone was seen once. This chain joins TRBV6-6 and TRBJ1-5; D is perhaps TRBD1 (6 bases). The V end lost 0 bases, the J end lost 9 bases, and 15 bases lay between the germline ends. The CDR3 covers 15 residues. Germline lookup yields CDR1 MNHNY and CDR2 SVGAGI (reference sequence). The CDR3 loop reads CASSYSTQGDSPQHF. Here the CDR3 DNA reads TGTGCCAGCAGTTACTCCACACAGGGTGACTCGCCCCAGCATTTT.

The rearrangement uses TRBV28 and TRBJ2-7; the D gene is possibly TRBD2 (5 bases). Trimming pared 7 bases from V and 2 bases from J, leaving 15 bases between. There are 14 residues in the CDR3. Per germline, CDR1 MDHEN and CDR2 SYDVKM. The CDR3 coding sequence is TGTGCCAGCACTTCCCCCGGGGTCCCCTACGAGCAGTACTTC. It yields the protein CASTSPGVPYEQYF.

This chain uses TRBV9 with TRBJ2-1, with TRBD2 matching over 10 bases. This CDR3 contains 15 residues. The V segment lost 2 bases and the J segment 4 bases; nucleotides outside the gene matches: 3. In germline, CDR1 is SGDLS, CDR2 YYNGEE. The CDR3 loop is CASSVRLAGYNEQFF. CDR3 coding DNA: TGTGCCAGCAGCGTCCGACTAGCGGGTTACAATGAGCAGTTCTTC.

This sequence joins TRBV7-7 and TRBJ1-1; possible D gene TRBD1, 5 bases. The CDR3 consists of 15 residues. Germline CDR1 and CDR2: SSHAT and FNYEAQ (reference sequence). V was shortened by 5 bases and J by 1 base, with 14 bases between the two germline ends. The CDR3 here is CASSRWGEENTEAFF. DNA for the CDR3: TGTGCCAGCAGCCGGTGGGGGGAAGAGAACACTGAAGCTTTCTTT. Full variable domain (missing parts from reference TRBV7-7 and TRBJ1-1): GAGVSQSPRYKVTKRGQDVTLRCDPISSHATLYWYQQALGQGPEFLTYFNYEAQPDKSGLPSDRFSAERPEGSISTLTIQRTEQRDSAMYRCASSRWGEENTEAFFGQGTRLTVV.